A selection of T cell receptor beta chains follows, all from one sample in a study of blood T cell repertoires in COVID-19. Assay: immunoSEQ multiplex PCR; the TCRdb copy retains only in-frame clones and omits some. The repertoire holds tens of thousands of clones, with 70% to 90% as singletons. Sequenced sample: peripheral blood. The receptors originated from a man aged 55-75 years with COVID-19, enrolled during active disease. Each CDR3 is given with its conserved first and last residue. Fields, in order: CDR3 length, D gene, J gene, V gene, clone size, CDR3 protein, CDR3 DNA. A D gene is named only where the DNA matches it firmly. Part of the rows lack a size; the others show once, few, many or a class for expanded clones.

CDR3 length: 14
D gene: TRBD1
J gene: TRBJ2-7
V gene: TRBV19
clone size: .
CDR3 protein: CASRGGTGAYEQYF
CDR3 DNA: TGTGCCAGTAGAGGTGGGACAGGGGCCTACGAGCAGTACTTC

CDR3 length: 16
D gene: TRBD2
J gene: TRBJ2-1
V gene: TRBV28
clone size: .
CDR3 protein: CASSTLAGGSYNEQFF
CDR3 DNA: TGTGCCAGCAGTACCCTAGCGGGGGGCTCCTACAATGAGCAGTTCTTC

CDR3 length: 15
D gene: .
J gene: TRBJ1-1
V gene: TRBV5-5
clone size: .
CDR3 protein: CASTNVTLWVSEAFF
CDR3 DNA: TGTGCCAGCACCAATGTGACACTCTGGGTGTCTGAAGCTTTCTTT

CDR3 length: 14
D gene: .
J gene: TRBJ1-2
V gene: TRBV5-1
clone size: .
CDR3 protein: CASSLEQPNYGYTF
CDR3 DNA: TGCGCCAGCAGCTTAGAACAGCCTAACTATGGCTACACCTTC

CDR3 length: 13
D gene: TRBD1
J gene: TRBJ1-5
V gene: TRBV5-1
clone size: .
CDR3 protein: CASSFTGDQPQHF
CDR3 DNA: TGCGCCAGCAGCTTTACAGGGGACCAGCCCCAGCATTTT

CDR3 length: 14
D gene: TRBD2
J gene: TRBJ2-2
V gene: TRBV5-1
clone size: .
CDR3 protein: CASKSGGAPGELFF
CDR3 DNA: TGCGCCAGCAAGAGCGGGGGGGCTCCCGGGGAGCTGTTTTTT

CDR3 length: 15
D gene: TRBD2
J gene: TRBJ2-1
V gene: TRBV6-5
clone size: .
CDR3 protein: CASSYSILAGDEQFF
CDR3 DNA: TGTGCCAGCAGTTACTCGATCCTAGCGGGGGATGAGCAGTTCTTC

CDR3 length: 14
D gene: .
J gene: TRBJ1-5
V gene: TRBV6-2/TRBV6-3
clone size: .
CDR3 protein: CASSTGTTNQPQHF
CDR3 DNA: TGTGCCAGCAGTACCGGGACAACTAATCAGCCCCAGCATTTT

CDR3 length: 16
D gene: .
J gene: TRBJ2-6
V gene: TRBV4-1
clone size: once
CDR3 protein: CASRQQPGSGANVLTF
CDR3 DNA: TGCGCCAGCAGACAGCAACCAGGGTCCGGGGCCAACGTCCTGACTTTC

CDR3 length: 16
D gene: TRBD1
J gene: TRBJ2-4
V gene: TRBV3-1/TRBV3-2
clone size: .
CDR3 protein: CASSQQPGQGKDIQYF
CDR3 DNA: TGTGCCAGCAGCCAACAACCGGGACAGGGTAAGGACATTCAGTACTTC

CDR3 length: 15
D gene: TRBD1
J gene: TRBJ1-2
V gene: TRBV29-1
clone size: .
CDR3 protein: CSVEGRNRQGVGYTF
CDR3 DNA: TGCAGCGTTGAAGGGCGGAACCGACAGGGGGTAGGCTACACCTTC

CDR3 length: 14
D gene: TRBD1
J gene: TRBJ1-4
V gene: TRBV6-2/TRBV6-3
clone size: .
CDR3 protein: CASSWAGGTWKLFF
CDR3 DNA: TGTGCCAGCAGTTGGGCAGGGGGGACGTGGAAACTGTTTTTT

CDR3 length: 14
D gene: TRBD1
J gene: TRBJ1-1
V gene: TRBV7-3
clone size: .
CDR3 protein: CASSLGQKNTEAFF
CDR3 DNA: TGTGCCAGCAGCCTGGGACAGAAGAACACTGAAGCTTTCTTT

CDR3 length: 12
D gene: .
J gene: TRBJ1-1
V gene: TRBV5-1
clone size: .
CDR3 protein: CASSQLDTEAFF
CDR3 DNA: TGCGCCAGCAGTCAGTTGGACACTGAAGCTTTCTTT

CDR3 length: 15
D gene: .
J gene: TRBJ2-7
V gene: TRBV7-6
clone size: .
CDR3 protein: CASSLVHGSDYEQYF
CDR3 DNA: TGTGCCAGCAGCTTAGTACACGGGAGTGACTACGAGCAGTACTTC

CDR3 length: 15
D gene: TRBD2
J gene: TRBJ2-7
V gene: TRBV27
clone size: .
CDR3 protein: CASTRSGGFSYEQYF
CDR3 DNA: TGTGCCAGCACCCGCAGCGGGGGGTTCTCCTACGAGCAGTACTTC

CDR3 length: 19
D gene: TRBD2
J gene: TRBJ2-1
V gene: TRBV15
clone size: .
CDR3 protein: CATSREKGLAGGRWNEQFF
CDR3 DNA: TGTGCCACCAGCAGAGAAAAGGGACTAGCGGGAGGGAGGTGGAATGAGCAGTTCTTC

CDR3 length: 11
D gene: .
J gene: TRBJ1-1
V gene: TRBV21-1
clone size: once
CDR3 protein: CARRKRTWAFF
CDR3 DNA: TGTGCCCGCAGGAAGAGGACATGGGCTTTCTTT

CDR3 length: 16
D gene: TRBD1
J gene: TRBJ2-2
V gene: TRBV9
clone size: .
CDR3 protein: CASSAGQGPNTGELFF
CDR3 DNA: TGTGCCAGCAGCGCCGGACAGGGGCCGAACACCGGGGAGCTGTTTTTT

CDR3 length: 15
D gene: .
J gene: TRBJ1-4
V gene: TRBV7-7
clone size: .
CDR3 protein: CASSLTGLANEKLFF
CDR3 DNA: TGTGCCAGCAGCTTAACAGGGTTGGCTAATGAAAAACTGTTTTTT

CDR3 length: 12
D gene: .
J gene: TRBJ1-5
V gene: TRBV5-6
clone size: .
CDR3 protein: CASSLQNQPQHF
CDR3 DNA: TGTGCCAGCAGCTTACAAAATCAGCCCCAGCATTTT

CDR3 length: 18
D gene: TRBD2
J gene: TRBJ2-2
V gene: TRBV3-1/TRBV3-2
clone size: .
CDR3 protein: CASSQPGLYESDRGELFF
CDR3 DNA: TGTGCCAGCAGCCAGCCGGGACTATACGAATCAGACCGCGGGGAGCTGTTTTTT

CDR3 length: 16
D gene: TRBD2
J gene: TRBJ2-3
V gene: TRBV28
clone size: .
CDR3 protein: CASSLIAGGQTDTQYF
CDR3 DNA: TGTGCCAGCAGTTTAATAGCGGGGGGGCAAACAGATACGCAGTATTTT

CDR3 length: 13
D gene: .
J gene: TRBJ1-1
V gene: TRBV2
clone size: .
CDR3 protein: CASSDTENTEAFF
CDR3 DNA: TGTGCCAGCAGTGACACAGAGAACACTGAAGCTTTCTTT

CDR3 length: 13
D gene: .
J gene: TRBJ1-5
V gene: TRBV3-1/TRBV3-2
clone size: .
CDR3 protein: CASSQDLNQPQHF
CDR3 DNA: TGTGCCAGCAGCCAAGACCTTAATCAGCCCCAGCATTTT

CDR3 length: 12
D gene: .
J gene: TRBJ2-1
V gene: TRBV5-6
clone size: .
CDR3 protein: CASSFRYNEQFF
CDR3 DNA: TGTGCCAGCAGCTTCCGCTACAATGAGCAGTTCTTC

CDR3 length: 14
D gene: .
J gene: TRBJ1-4
V gene: TRBV28
clone size: .
CDR3 protein: CASSTDKNSEKLFF
CDR3 DNA: TGTGCCAGCAGTACTGACAAAAACTCCGAAAAACTGTTTTTT

CDR3 length: 12
D gene: .
J gene: TRBJ2-1
V gene: TRBV19
clone size: .
CDR3 protein: CASSTGGPEQFF
CDR3 DNA: TGTGCCAGTAGTACAGGAGGACCTGAGCAGTTCTTC

CDR3 length: 14
D gene: TRBD1
J gene: TRBJ2-7
V gene: TRBV30
clone size: .
CDR3 protein: CAWRPRTGGGEQYF
CDR3 DNA: TGTGCCTGGAGACCGAGGACAGGGGGCGGCGAGCAGTACTTC

CDR3 length: 14
D gene: .
J gene: TRBJ1-1
V gene: TRBV7-3
clone size: .
CDR3 protein: CASSLGQANTEAFF
CDR3 DNA: TGTGCCAGCAGCTTAGGGCAGGCGAACACTGAAGCTTTCTTT

CDR3 length: 15
D gene: TRBD2
J gene: TRBJ2-5
V gene: TRBV6-5
clone size: .
CDR3 protein: CASSYSGTSGRYQYF
CDR3 DNA: TGTGCCAGCAGTTACTCCGGGACTAGCGGGAGGTACCAGTACTTC

CDR3 length: 13
D gene: .
J gene: TRBJ1-1
V gene: TRBV9
clone size: .
CDR3 protein: CASSVQGNTEAFF
CDR3 DNA: TGTGCCAGCAGCGTTCAGGGGAACACTGAAGCTTTCTTT

CDR3 length: 15
D gene: .
J gene: TRBJ2-2
V gene: TRBV3-1/TRBV3-2
clone size: once
CDR3 protein: CASSQPRSGTGELFF
CDR3 DNA: TGTGCCAGCAGCCAACCCAGGAGCGGCACCGGGGAGCTGTTTTTT

CDR3 length: 16
D gene: TRBD2
J gene: TRBJ2-5
V gene: TRBV3-1/TRBV3-2
clone size: .
CDR3 protein: CASSQPGTSKSETQYF
CDR3 DNA: TGTGCCAGCAGCCAACCTGGGACTAGTAAATCGGAGACCCAGTACTTC

CDR3 length: 16
D gene: TRBD2
J gene: TRBJ2-5
V gene: TRBV19
clone size: .
CDR3 protein: CASRRTSAMWGETQYF
CDR3 DNA: TGTGCCAGTAGAAGGACTAGCGCCATGTGGGGGGAGACCCAGTACTTC

CDR3 length: 15
D gene: TRBD2
J gene: TRBJ2-5
V gene: TRBV6-5
clone size: .
CDR3 protein: CASSRTRGGQETQYF
CDR3 DNA: TGTGCCAGCAGTCGAACCCGGGGGGGACAAGAGACCCAGTACTTC

CDR3 length: 16
D gene: TRBD2
J gene: TRBJ2-3
V gene: TRBV9
clone size: .
CDR3 protein: CASSPLAGNLADTQYF
CDR3 DNA: TGTGCCAGCAGCCCCCTAGCGGGGAATTTGGCAGATACGCAGTATTTT

CDR3 length: 12
D gene: .
J gene: TRBJ2-2
V gene: TRBV11-2
clone size: .
CDR3 protein: CASGEDSGELFF
CDR3 DNA: TGTGCCAGCGGTGAGGATTCCGGGGAGCTGTTTTTT

CDR3 length: 13
D gene: .
J gene: TRBJ2-7
V gene: TRBV23-1
clone size: .
CDR3 protein: CASSQGQEYEQYF
CDR3 DNA: TGCGCCAGCAGTCAGGGACAAGAATACGAGCAGTACTTC